This passage covers 13 T cell receptor beta chains from one sample sequenced in a study of blood T cells in healthy people across ages. It was with a sample-barcoded 5' primer and a J-beta primer mix that a second PCR of roughly 6 to 12 cycles was run. TCRdb itself ran the 5' RACE reads through MiXCR, one entry per CDR3 protein. Of around 750,000 distinct CDR3 sequences in the sample, roughly 50% were seen once. The sample comprised blood. Receptors originate from a man aged 80 or over in good health.

This clonotype was detected only a few times. The chain is built from TRBV3-1 and TRBJ2-3; 12 nucleotides align to TRBD2. Germline CDR1 and CDR2: LGHDT and YNNKEL (reference sequence). This CDR3 has 16 residues. Losses at the gene ends were 4 bases for V and 14 bases for J; bases not matched to a gene: 16. For the CDR3, the DNA is TGTGCCAGCAGCCCAGGACTAGCGGGACAGCACAGAGACGCGTATTTT. The encoded protein is CASSPGLAGQHRDAYF.

V usage is TRBV24-1 and J usage is TRBJ2-5; D is perhaps TRBD2 (5 bases). CDR1 is KGHDR and CDR2 is SFDVKD in the germline V gene. V lost 4 bases and J 2 bases, leaving 10 bases between the germline ends. The CDR3 runs 14 residues. CDR3 coding DNA: TGTGCCACCAGTGAGAGCGGACTGCAAGAGACCCAGTACTTC. Residues: CATSESGLQETQYF.

The V and J genes are TRBV6-2 or TRBV6-3 and TRBJ2-6, with D unresolved. CDR1 and CDR2 (germline): MNHEY, SVGEGT. V lost 8 bases and J lost 1, with 12 bases in between. The CDR3 contains 15 residues. The CDR3 DNA reads TGTGCCAGCCTTCGAGACGGGTCTGGGGCCAACGTCCTGACTTTC. This encodes CASLRDGSGANVLTF.

As DNA, the CDR3 is TGTGCCACCGGAGGGGGGCAAAATAATTCACCCCTCCACTTT. This gives the protein CATGGGQNNSPLHF. The J gene is TRBJ1-6, the V gene TRBV19; weak D call: TRBD1 (6 bases). The CDR3 consists of 14 residues. V was cut by 10 bases and J by 5 bases, with 15 bases left in between. Germline lookup yields CDR1 LNHDA and CDR2 SQIVND (reference sequence).

As concerns this clonotype: This may arise from a read error, as a much more abundant clone is one base away. This rearrangement joins TRBV20-1 to TRBJ2-1; 12 nucleotides match TRBD2. This CDR3 is 15 amino acids long. Germline assignment: CDR1 DFQATT and CDR2 SNEGSKA (reference sequence). CDR3 protein: CSAPGLAGSYNERFF. In DNA form, the CDR3 reads TGCAGTGCTCCCGGACTAGCGGGATCCTACAATGAGCGGTTCTTC.

The chain is built from TRBV7-2 and TRBJ2-6, with D perhaps given as TRBD1 or TRBD2 (5 bases each). V was cut by 5 bases and J by 0 bases, with 14 bases left in between. Germline values: CDR1 SGHTA, CDR2 FQGNSA. The CDR3 runs 17 residues. The CDR3 loop is CASSPNGAHSGANVLTF. The DNA of the CDR3 is TGTGCCAGCAGCCCGAACGGGGCCCACTCTGGGGCCAACGTCCTGACTTTC.

Note on this clonotype: A read error may produce the germline difference seen at one junction end. The CDR3 DNA sequence: TGTGCCTGGAGTGGAACAGGGGGCAACCAGCCCCAGCATTTT. It encodes CAWSGTGGNQPQHF. The chain recombines TRBV30 with TRBJ1-5; 9 bases are a match to TRBD1. The CDR3 contains 14 residues. The V gene's germline CDR1 is GTSNPN and CDR2 SVGIG (reference sequence).

This chain links TRBV5-1 with TRBJ2-7; 10 nucleotides line up with TRBD1. CDR3 length: 14 amino acids. Looked up from germline, CDR1 is SGHRS and CDR2 is YFSETQ. V lost 4 bases, J lost 5 bases, and 6 bases stayed unmatched. For the CDR3, the DNA is TGCGCCAGCAGCGTAAGACAGGGGGCGAACGAGCAGTACTTC. Translated: CASSVRQGANEQYF.

V and J are TRBV20-1 and TRBJ2-7, with TRBD1 matching over 7 bases. V gave up 2 bases and J gave up 6 bases; unmatched junction bases: 7. This CDR3 contains 13 residues. Germline V gene data show CDR1 as DFQATT and CDR2 as SNEGSKA (reference sequence). CDR3 sequence reads: CSARIARGTEQYF. CDR3 DNA: TGCAGTGCTAGAATTGCCAGGGGGACCGAGCAGTACTTC.

The V call is TRBV12-5, the J call TRBJ2-2; D is unresolved. Per germline, CDR1 LGHNT and CDR2 FRNRAP. The CDR3 runs 13 residues. Deletions cut 0 bases from V and 4 bases from J, with 3 bases between. The CDR3, as DNA: TGTGCTAGTGGTTTGGTGTCCACCGGGGAGCTGTTTTTT. Its protein is CASGLVSTGELFF.

The table lists this clonotype with many counts. V and J are TRBV29-1 and TRBJ2-5; D is perhaps TRBD2 (5 bases). Trimming removed 6 bases at V and 4 bases at J, with 12 bases between. The CDR3 runs to 12 residues. CDR1 and CDR2 (germline): SQVTM, ANQGSEA. CDR3 residues: CSVDHSVETQYF. In nucleotides, the CDR3 is TGCAGCGTCGATCATAGCGTAGAGACCCAGTACTTC.

This clonotype was seen once. The J gene is TRBJ2-3, the V gene TRBV20-1, with 7 positions matching TRBD1. The CDR3 loop spans 13 amino acids. Trimming removed 4 bases from V and 6 bases from J; junction bases left unmatched: 7. Germline CDR1 DFQATT, CDR2 SNEGSKA (reference sequence). Here the CDR3 reads CSAIKGALDTQYF. CDR3 in DNA: TGCAGTGCTATAAAGGGGGCGCTGGATACGCAGTATTTT.

The chain couples TRBV3-1 to TRBJ2-2; possibly TRBD2 for D (6 bases). The CDR3 consists of 17 residues. The germline V gene encodes CDR1 LGHDT and CDR2 YNNKEL (reference sequence). The V and J ends lost 4 bases and 6 bases respectively, with 21 bases between them. The CDR3 spells CASSPPFGRINSGELFF. The CDR3 DNA is TGTGCCAGCAGCCCACCTTTCGGGAGAATTAACTCCGGGGAGCTGTTTTTT.